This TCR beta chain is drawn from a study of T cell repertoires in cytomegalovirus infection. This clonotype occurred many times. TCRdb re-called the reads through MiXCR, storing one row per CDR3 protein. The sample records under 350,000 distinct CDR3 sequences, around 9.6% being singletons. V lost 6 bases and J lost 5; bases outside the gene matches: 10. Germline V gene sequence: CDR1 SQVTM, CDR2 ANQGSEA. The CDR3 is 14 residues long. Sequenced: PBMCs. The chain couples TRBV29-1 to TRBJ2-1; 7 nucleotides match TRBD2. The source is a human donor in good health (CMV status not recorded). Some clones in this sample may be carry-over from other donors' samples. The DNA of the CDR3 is TGCAGCGTCAACACGGGACTACTAAACAATGAGCAGTTCTTC. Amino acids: CSVNTGLLNNEQFF.